A few counts support the clone carrying this T cell receptor (beta chain). Its antigen is still unknown. TCRdb reprocessed the 5' RACE reads with MiXCR, giving one entry per CDR3 protein. The sample shows more than 200,000 distinct CDR3 sequences, 20% to 30% of them seen only once. The data derive from a study of CD8 T cells in ankylosing spondylitis. Study results and limitations: Significantly higher representation of disease-linked clones was reported for matched ankylosing spondylitis synovial fluid.

The CDR3 contains 13 residues. V was clipped by 5 bases and J by 3 bases, with 8 bases between them. The germline gives CDR1 MNHNS, CDR2 SASEGT. Input material: blood, either unsorted or a sorted T cell fraction (not recorded which). This clonotype was sampled from a male donor with ankylosing spondylitis or in good health (not recorded which). V is TRBV6-1 and J is TRBJ1-5; D call uncertain. The CDR3 region has the DNA TGTGCCAGCAGTCGGTGGTCCAATCAGCCCCAGCATTTT. It is translated as CASSRWSNQPQHF.